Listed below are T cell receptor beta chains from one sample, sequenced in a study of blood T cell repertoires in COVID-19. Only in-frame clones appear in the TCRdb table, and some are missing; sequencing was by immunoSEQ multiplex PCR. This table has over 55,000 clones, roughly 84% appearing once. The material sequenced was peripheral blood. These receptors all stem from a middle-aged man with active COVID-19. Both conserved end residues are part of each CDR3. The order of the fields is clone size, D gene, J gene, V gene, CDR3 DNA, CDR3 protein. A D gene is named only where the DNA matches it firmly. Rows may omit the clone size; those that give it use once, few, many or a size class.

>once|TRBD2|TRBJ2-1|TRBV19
TGTGCCAGTAGTATACACGGACTAGCGGGAGATATCTCCTACAATGAGCAGTTCTTC
CASSIHGLAGDISYNEQFF
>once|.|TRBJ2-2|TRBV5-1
TGCGCCAGCAGCTCCAACATCCCCGGGGAGCTGTTTTTT
CASSSNIPGELFF
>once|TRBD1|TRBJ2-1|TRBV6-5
TGTGCCAGCTTTCGGACAGGGGGCTACAATGAGCAGTTCTTC
CASFRTGGYNEQFF
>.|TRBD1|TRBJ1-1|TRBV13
TGTGCCAGCAGCTTCGGGACAGGCCCTGGTCTGAACACTGAAGCTTTCTTT
CASSFGTGPGLNTEAFF
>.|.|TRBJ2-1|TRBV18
TGTGCCAGCTCACCACCGCGGGGAGTGGGAGTGATCAACAATGAGCAGTTCTTC
CASSPPRGVGVINNEQFF
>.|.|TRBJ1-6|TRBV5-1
TGCGCCAGCAGCCCGAACAGGGACCGGGGTTCACCCCTCCACTTT
CASSPNRDRGSPLHF
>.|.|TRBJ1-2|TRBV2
TGTGCCAGCAGAGGGGCCTTCTATGGCTACACCTTC
CASRGAFYGYTF
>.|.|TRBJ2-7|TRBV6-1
TGTGCCAGCAGTGAAGTTTTGGTAAGGCGGGAGCAGTACTTC
CASSEVLVRREQYF
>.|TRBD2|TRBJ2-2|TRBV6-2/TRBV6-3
TGTGCCAGCAGTTACGCGACTAGCGGGAGGGGCGGGGAGCTGTTTTTT
CASSYATSGRGGELFF
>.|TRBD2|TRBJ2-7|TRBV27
TGTGCCAGCAGCCCCACACTAGCGGTCTACGAGCAGTACTTC
CASSPTLAVYEQYF
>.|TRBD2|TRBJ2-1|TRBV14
TGTGCCAGCAGCCACGGGACTAGCGGGTGGGGTGAGCAGTTCTTC
CASSHGTSGWGEQFF
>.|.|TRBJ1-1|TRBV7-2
TGTGCCAGCAGTTTTAAGCCCAATTCGAACACTGAAGCTTTCTTT
CASSFKPNSNTEAFF
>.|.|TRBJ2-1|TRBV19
TGTGCCAGTACATCCCCCTACAATGAGCAGTTCTTC
CASTSPYNEQFF
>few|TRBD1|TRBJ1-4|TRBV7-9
TGTGCCAGCAGCTCCCTGGGACAGGAAAAACTGTTTTTT
CASSSLGQEKLFF
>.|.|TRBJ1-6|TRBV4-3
TGCGCCAGCAGCCAACAAGGGAGCTCCTATAATTCACCCCTCCACTTT
CASSQQGSSYNSPLHF
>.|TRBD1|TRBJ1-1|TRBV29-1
TGCAGCGGATACAGGGGGAACACTGAAGCTTTCTTT
CSGYRGNTEAFF
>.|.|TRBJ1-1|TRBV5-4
TGTGCCAGCAGCCGGGGGAGGGACACCATGAACACTGAAGCTTTCTTT
CASSRGRDTMNTEAFF
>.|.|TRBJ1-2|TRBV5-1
TGCGCCAGCAGCTTGGTAGGGGTGGAGGGCTACACCTTC
CASSLVGVEGYTF
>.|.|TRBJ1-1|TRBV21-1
TGTGCCACCAGGGGCCTGAACACTGAAGCTTTCTTT
CATRGLNTEAFF
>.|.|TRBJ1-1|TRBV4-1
TGCGCCAGCAGCCAAAATAAAGTACCCCCAGACACTGAAGCTTTCTTT
CASSQNKVPPDTEAFF
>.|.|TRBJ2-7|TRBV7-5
TGTGCCAGAAGCTTAGTGTTACGTCCGGACAGGGAATACGAGCAGTACTTC
CARSLVLRPDREYEQYF
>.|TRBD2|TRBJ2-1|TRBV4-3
TGCGCCAGCAGCCAAGAGCCTAGCGGGGGAGACTACAATGAGCAGTTCTTC
CASSQEPSGGDYNEQFF
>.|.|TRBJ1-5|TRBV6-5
TGTGCCAGCAGTTACGACAGGCTAAATCAGCCCCAGCATTTT
CASSYDRLNQPQHF
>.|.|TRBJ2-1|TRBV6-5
TGTGCCAGCAGTTCGGGGGGCGAGGGTGGGTATGAGCAGTTCTTC
CASSSGGEGGYEQFF
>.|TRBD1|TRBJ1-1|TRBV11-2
TGTGCCAGCAGCTTAGTAGGGGGCGTGTATTCCACTGAAGCTTTCTTT
CASSLVGGVYSTEAFF
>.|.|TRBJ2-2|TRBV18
TGTGCCAGCTCCCCCAACTCCGGGGAGCTGTTTTTT
CASSPNSGELFF
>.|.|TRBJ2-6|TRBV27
TGTGCCAGCAGTTTATCCAACGGGGTGCCCTCTGGGGCCAACGTCCTGACTTTC
CASSLSNGVPSGANVLTF
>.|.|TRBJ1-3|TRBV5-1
TGCGCCAGCAGCTACGCGGGGGAGGGAAACACCATATATTTT
CASSYAGEGNTIYF
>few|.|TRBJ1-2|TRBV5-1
TGCGCCAGCAGAACTGACTGGAGTTATGGCTACACCTTC
CASRTDWSYGYTF
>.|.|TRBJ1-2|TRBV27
TGTGCCAGCACCCGGGTAGGGGGTAACTATGGCTACACCTTC
CASTRVGGNYGYTF